The 23 T cell receptor beta chains below all came from one sample that was sequenced in a study of monozygotic twins with inflammatory bowel disease. TCRdb reprocessed the 5' RACE reads, keeping one entry per CDR3 protein, no DNA. This sample lists fewer than 200,000 distinct CDR3 sequences; its ten largest clones have around 2.8%. The sample comprised blood. The receptor source for this set is a human donor with ulcerative colitis or Crohn's disease, or a healthy co-twin of an affected twin (not recorded which).

The chain employs TRBV5-1 and TRBJ1-1; TCRdb's assignment of TRBD1 cannot be checked, as there is no DNA. The CDR3 loop spans 15 amino acids. The germline CDR1 and CDR2 sequences are SGHRS and YFSETQ. The CDR3 region is CASSARQGRNTEAFF.

The chain recombines TRBV10-3 with TRBJ2-2; TCRdb returns TRBD1, unconfirmable since there is no DNA. This CDR3 has 13 amino acids. Germline V gene lookup returns CDR1 ENHRY and CDR2 SYGVKD. The CDR3 protein is CAISKQGSGELFF.

The J gene is TRBJ1-5, the V gene TRBV18; TCRdb names TRBD1, which stays unverified in the absence of DNA. CDR3 size: 13 residues. The germline V gene encodes CDR1 KGHSH and CDR2 LQKENI. The CDR3 region is CASSQTGNQPQHF.

The chain carries TRBV6-4 and TRBJ2-2. The CDR3 is 14 amino acids. Per the germline V gene, CDR1 is MRHNA and CDR2 is SNTAGT. CDR3 sequence: CASSGSWNTGELFF.

The chain carries TRBV7-2 and TRBJ2-1; TCRdb gives TRBD1 as the D gene, but with no DNA this cannot be confirmed. The CDR3 totals 14 residues. The V gene's germline CDR1 is SGHTA and CDR2 FQGNSA. CDR3 in amino acids: CASSTGWPYNEQFF.

This rearrangement joins TRBV14 to TRBJ2-7. The germline V gene encodes CDR1 SGHDN and CDR2 FVKESK. This CDR3 is built from 12 residues. The CDR3 loop reads CASSQARHEQYF.

The chain carries TRBV24-1 and TRBJ2-3. Looked up from germline, CDR1 is KGHDR and CDR2 is SFDVKD. This CDR3 spans 16 amino acids. CDR3 amino acids: CATSAEVHSGTDTQYF.

This chain links TRBV11-3 with TRBJ2-3; TCRdb's D call of TRBD2 is untestable without DNA. The CDR3 is made up of 12 amino acids. Germline V lookup: CDR1 SGHNT, CDR2 YENEEA. CDR3 sequence: CASSTGLDTQYF.

V gene TRBV20-1 combines with J gene TRBJ2-1; the D call from TCRdb, TRBD1, cannot be confirmed without DNA. CDR3 size: 15 residues. Per the germline V gene, CDR1 is DFQATT and CDR2 is SNEGSKA (reference sequence). The CDR3 here is CSARDKGQGAHEQFF.

The CDR3 spells CASSLGGSVAGELFF. The chain joins TRBV11-2 to TRBJ2-2; TCRdb returns TRBD1, unconfirmable since there is no DNA. The germline V gene encodes CDR1 SGHAT and CDR2 FQNNGV. The CDR3 has 15 residues. The whole variable domain, remainder taken from reference TRBV11-2 and TRBJ2-2, is EAGVAQSPRYKIIEKRQSVAFWCNPISGHATLYWYQQILGQGPKLLIQFQNNGVVDDSQLPKDRFSAERLKGVDSTLKIQPAKLEDSAVYLCASSLGGSVAGELFFGEGSRLTVL.

The genes are TRBV9 and TRBJ2-1; TCRdb calls TRBD2, which cannot be checked without DNA. This CDR3 is built from 15 residues. Germline V gene lookup returns CDR1 SGDLS and CDR2 YYNGEE. CDR3 sequence reads: CASSVAGGFTNEQFF. Full variable domain (remainder filled in from reference TRBV9 and TRBJ2-1): DSGVTQTPKHLITATGQRVTLRCSPRSGDLSVYWYQQSLDQGLQFLIQYYNGEERAKGNILERFSAQQFPDLHSELNLSSLELGDSALYFCASSVAGGFTNEQFFGPGTRLTVL.

This sequence joins TRBV18 and TRBJ2-1; TCRdb's D gene call, TRBD1, goes unchecked for lack of DNA. CDR1 and CDR2 from the germline V gene are KGHSH and LQKENI. CDR3 length: 18 residues. The CDR3 sequence is CASSPLPGQGYGTNEQFF.

The V gene is TRBV20-1, the J gene TRBJ2-3; TCRdb's D gene call, TRBD2, goes unchecked for lack of DNA. From germline, CDR1 is DFQATT and CDR2 SNEGSKA (reference sequence). CDR3 length: 15 amino acids. CDR3 loop: CSAPLVPVRTDTQYF.

The chain links TRBV3-1 to TRBJ1-6; TCRdb's D gene call, TRBD1, goes unchecked for lack of DNA. This CDR3 contains 13 residues. In germline, CDR1 is LGHDT, CDR2 YNNKEL (reference sequence). The CDR3 loop reads CASSSDRASPLHF.

J is TRBJ1-5 and V is TRBV2. The CDR3 is 13 residues long. CDR1 SNHLY and CDR2 FYNNEI come from the germline V gene. CDR3 region: CASKPDSNQPQHF.

The chain carries TRBV5-4 and TRBJ2-3; TCRdb reports TRBD2, a call that lacks DNA to check it against. CDR1 SGHNT and CDR2 YYREEE come from the germline V gene (reference sequence). The CDR3 contains 13 residues. The CDR3 spells CASSLSGADTQYF. The variable domain in full, with the rest retrieved from reference TRBV5-4 and TRBJ2-3, is ETGVTQSPTHLIKTRGQQVTLRCSSQSGHNTVSWYQQALGQGPQFIFQYYREEENGRGNFPPRFSGLQFPNYSSELNVNALELDDSALYLCASSLSGADTQYFGPGTRLTVL.

The chain joins TRBV5-1 to TRBJ2-7; TCRdb selects TRBD1, and the lack of DNA leaves this call unchecked. This CDR3 comprises 15 residues. Germline V gene sequence: CDR1 SGHRS, CDR2 YFSETQ. The CDR3 region is CASSLWRGNYYEQYF.

J is TRBJ2-7 and V is TRBV29-1. Germline lookup yields CDR1 SQVTM and CDR2 ANQGSEA. CDR3 length equals 13 residues. Here the CDR3 reads CSVELASSYEQYF.

This chain links TRBV28 with TRBJ1-1; TCRdb reports TRBD1, a call that lacks DNA to check it against. Germline loops: CDR1 MDHEN, CDR2 SYDVKM. The CDR3 consists of 17 residues. CDR3 sequence: CASSFTRYREMNTEAFF.

The CDR3 spells CASLRGGSSYNEQFF. The chain uses TRBV13 and TRBJ2-1; TCRdb returns TRBD1, unconfirmable since there is no DNA. CDR1 is PRHDT, CDR2 FYEKMQ, per germline (reference sequence). This CDR3 comprises 15 residues.

The chain couples TRBV20-1 to TRBJ2-2; with no DNA, the TCRdb D assignment of TRBD2 cannot be verified. CDR1 is DFQATT and CDR2 is SNEGSKA in the germline V gene (reference sequence). The CDR3 runs to 16 residues. The CDR3 is CSAREFQRESTGELFF.

V and J are TRBV20-1 and TRBJ2-4; TCRdb lists TRBD1, though no DNA is available to test this call. CDR1 and CDR2 (germline): DFQATT, SNEGSKA (reference sequence). CDR3 size: 15 residues. Here the CDR3 reads CSATVPGLAKNIQYF.

The chain has TRBV28 and TRBJ2-5. The length of the CDR3 is 11 residues. Looked up from germline, CDR1 is MDHEN and CDR2 is SYDVKM. CDR3 loop: CASSLFGTQYF.